These T cell receptor beta chains were read from a single sample in a study of cytomegalovirus exposure and HLA in healthy donors. Some clones are missing from TCRdb's copy, which holds only in-frame ones; the method was immunoSEQ multiplex PCR. In the table there are 150,000 to 200,000 clones, 70% to 90% of which are singletons. The sequencing input was PBMCs. These receptors all stem from a woman aged 18-29 years in good health and CMV-seropositive. The CDR3 runs from the conserved cysteine through the conserved F or W. The D gene is left open where the match is weak. Size is omitted from some rows. Given values are once, few, many or a class for expanded clones.

v_gene,d_gene,j_gene,abundance,CDR3aa,CDR3nt
TRBV11-2,NA,TRBJ2-1,NA,CASSRSGYNEQFF,TGTGCCAGCAGCCGAAGCGGATACAATGAGCAGTTCTTC
TRBV5-4,TRBD2,TRBJ2-7,NA,CASSLQAGRDEQYF,TGTGCCAGCAGCTTGCAGGCGGGGAGGGACGAGCAGTACTTC
TRBV6-6,TRBD1,TRBJ1-2,NA,CASRGQGAIIGYTF,TGTGCCAGCAGGGGACAGGGGGCAATTATTGGCTACACCTTC
TRBV28,NA,TRBJ2-4,NA,CASSLLAGIQYF,TGTGCCAGCAGTTTACTTGCAGGCATTCAGTACTTC
TRBV7-2,TRBD2,TRBJ2-5,NA,CASSLRAGGKETQYF,TGTGCCAGCAGCTTACGAGCGGGGGGGAAAGAGACCCAGTACTTC
TRBV4-2,TRBD1,TRBJ2-5,NA,CASSQRDRGQETQYF,TGTGCCAGCAGCCAACGGGACAGGGGCCAAGAGACCCAGTACTTC
TRBV19,NA,TRBJ1-5,NA,CASKPVNQPQHF,TGTGCCAGTAAACCAGTGAATCAGCCCCAGCATTTT
TRBV4-2,TRBD1,TRBJ1-1,NA,CASSQDWGQRNTEAFF,TGTGCCAGCAGCCAAGATTGGGGACAGCGGAACACTGAAGCTTTCTTT
TRBV6-1,TRBD1,TRBJ2-5,NA,CASSEALSRTGEETQYF,TGTGCCAGCAGTGAAGCGTTATCTAGGACAGGGGAGGAGACCCAGTACTTC
TRBV30,NA,TRBJ1-2,NA,CAWRGGTNRSYGYTF,TGTGCCTGGAGGGGCGGGACGAACAGAAGCTATGGCTACACCTTC
TRBV27,NA,TRBJ2-1,NA,CASSLVGGSLLDYNEQFF,TGTGCCAGCAGTTTAGTTGGAGGGTCGTTACTAGACTACAATGAGCAGTTCTTC
TRBV5-4,NA,TRBJ2-6,NA,CASSSQGPLGSGANVLTF,TGTGCCAGCAGCTCCCAGGGGCCCCTGGGCTCTGGGGCCAACGTCCTGACTTTC
TRBV5-1,NA,TRBJ2-2,NA,CATYGSDYGELFF,TGCGCCACATACGGCAGTGACTACGGGGAGCTGTTTTTT
TRBV27,TRBD1,TRBJ1-2,NA,CASSSPGQGNGYTF,TGTGCCAGCAGTTCTCCGGGACAGGGTAATGGCTACACCTTC
TRBV30,TRBD2,TRBJ2-3,NA,CAWSVWVGGLAADTQYF,TGTGCCTGGAGTGTATGGGTCGGGGGACTAGCTGCAGATACGCAGTATTTT
TRBV4-1,NA,TRBJ2-7,NA,CASSQVTGSSYEQYF,TGCGCCAGCAGCCAAGTTACAGGGTCCTCCTACGAGCAGTACTTC
TRBV4-2,TRBD1,TRBJ2-1,NA,CASSQVRGGQGSSEQFF,TGTGCCAGCAGCCAAGTCCGTGGCGGACAGGGGTCCAGTGAGCAGTTCTTC
TRBV7-9,TRBD2,TRBJ2-1,NA,CSSSLPLGTSGGRYSGQFF,TGTTCCAGCAGCTTACCGCTCGGGACTAGCGGGGGCCGTTACTCCGGGCAGTTCTTC
TRBV29-1,NA,TRBJ2-1,NA,CSARTDSSYNEQFF,TGCAGCGCCCGGACCGACAGCTCCTACAATGAGCAGTTCTTC
TRBV15,TRBD2,TRBJ2-1,NA,CATSRRDPGTSRSRSDEQFF,TGTGCCACCAGCAGACGGGATCCCGGGACTAGCCGATCCCGTTCCGATGAGCAGTTCTTC
TRBV30,NA,TRBJ1-6,NA,CAWSEGGRTPLHF,TGTGCCTGGAGTGAAGGAGGTAGGACACCCCTCCACTTT
TRBV19,TRBD1,TRBJ1-5,NA,CASSTSMGQYQPQHF,TGTGCCAGTAGTACCTCGATGGGACAGTACCAGCCCCAGCATTTT
TRBV28,TRBD1,TRBJ2-7,once,CASRNRGPPSEQYF,TGTGCCAGCAGAAACAGGGGACCCCCATCCGAGCAGTACTTC
TRBV29-1,NA,TRBJ2-3,NA,CSVPLKGADTQYF,TGCAGCGTTCCTCTCAAAGGGGCAGATACGCAGTATTTT
TRBV15,NA,TRBJ2-7,NA,CATRDTLHFSSWNEQYF,TGTGCCACCAGGGACACATTACACTTCTCTTCCTGGAACGAGCAGTACTTC
TRBV19,NA,TRBJ1-1,NA,CASSPRSAEAFF,TGTGCCAGTAGTCCTAGGAGCGCTGAAGCTTTCTTT
TRBV27,TRBD2,TRBJ2-1,NA,CASSSRGSSYNEQFF,TGTGCCAGCAGTTCGCGGGGGAGCTCCTACAATGAGCAGTTCTTC
TRBV28,NA,TRBJ1-2,once,CASSLDQVSKGYTF,TGTGCCAGCAGTTTAGATCAGGTCTCGAAGGGCTACACCTTC
TRBV2,TRBD1,TRBJ2-4,few,CASSAPGTGKNIQYF,TGTGCCAGCAGTGCCCCCGGGACAGGAAAAAACATTCAGTACTTC
TRBV13,TRBD1,TRBJ1-2,NA,CASSPGTGLYGYTF,TGTGCCAGCAGTCCCGGGACAGGGCTATATGGCTACACCTTC
TRBV9,NA,TRBJ2-1,once,CASSVSRGSYNEQFF,TGTGCCAGCAGCGTTTCCAGGGGCTCCTACAATGAGCAGTTCTTC
TRBV7-2,NA,TRBJ1-5,NA,CASSLTGASFQPQHF,TGTGCCAGCAGCTTAACTGGGGCGAGCTTTCAGCCCCAGCATTTT
TRBV5-1,TRBD1,TRBJ2-3,NA,CASRSMGQGVADTQYF,TGCGCCAGCCGGTCGATGGGACAGGGTGTAGCAGATACGCAGTATTTT
TRBV6-5,TRBD1,TRBJ2-2,NA,CASSLDRDTGELFF,TGTGCCAGCAGTCTGGACAGGGACACCGGGGAGCTGTTTTTT
TRBV6-5,TRBD1,TRBJ2-5,NA,CASSYEAGHQGAQYF,TGTGCCAGCAGTTACGAGGCAGGGCATCAGGGGGCCCAGTACTTC
TRBV2,TRBD1,TRBJ2-1,NA,CASSDGGQGAQDEQFF,TGTGCCAGCAGTGATGGGGGACAGGGGGCTCAGGATGAGCAGTTCTTC
TRBV6-1,TRBD2,TRBJ2-2,NA,CASRRTSGGAGELFF,TGTGCCAGCAGACGGACTAGCGGGGGGGCCGGGGAGCTGTTTTTT
TRBV9,TRBD1,TRBJ2-4,once,CASSPRGRGNSQYF,TGTGCCAGCAGCCCGAGGGGGCGCGGAAACAGTCAGTACTTC
TRBV7-2,NA,TRBJ2-1,few,CASSLALGAAYNEQFF,TGTGCCAGCAGCTTAGCGCTGGGGGCAGCCTACAATGAGCAGTTCTTC
TRBV2,NA,TRBJ2-1,NA,CASAPLAVRQFF,TGTGCCAGCGCGCCCCTTGCGGTCCGACAGTTCTTC
TRBV6-5,TRBD2,TRBJ2-7,NA,CASSYSTSGGNYEQYF,TGTGCCAGCAGTTACTCGACCTCGGGAGGGAACTACGAGCAGTACTTC
TRBV11-2,TRBD1,TRBJ2-5,NA,CASSLGDRIQETQYF,TGTGCCAGCAGCTTAGGGGACAGGATTCAAGAGACCCAGTACTTC
TRBV19,NA,TRBJ1-5,NA,CASSIIQTQGRNQPQHF,TGTGCCAGTAGTATCATACAAACACAGGGTCGCAATCAGCCCCAGCATTTT
TRBV7-2,NA,TRBJ2-6,NA,CASSPANPRSGANVLTF,TGTGCCAGCAGCCCTGCAAACCCTAGGTCTGGGGCCAACGTCCTGACTTTC
TRBV11-2,TRBD2,TRBJ2-2,NA,CASSSGLATGELFF,TGTGCCAGCAGCAGCGGACTAGCAACCGGGGAGCTGTTTTTT
TRBV13,NA,TRBJ2-1,NA,CASSLEGGKVTYNEQFF,TGTGCCAGCAGCTTAGAAGGCGGGAAGGTCACCTACAATGAGCAGTTCTTC
TRBV28,TRBD1,TRBJ1-5,once,CASSFLRTGRYNQPQHF,TGTGCCAGCAGTTTTCTCAGGACAGGGAGATACAATCAGCCCCAGCATTTT